In its sample, the clone carrying this T cell receptor beta chain was seen a few times. The antigen is not known. V dropped 7 bases and J dropped 0; count of bases not matched to a gene: 9. Germline V CDR1 and CDR2: MNHEY, SVGEGT. The CDR3 runs 18 residues. This entry belongs to a study of blood T cells in healthy people across ages. Whole-study results and caveats: Higher diversity, along with more naive CD4+ cells, distinguished long-lived donors from aged donors. Per million T cells, the diversity of TCR beta decreased roughly linearly as age advanced.

A second 7 to 11 cycle PCR used barcoded and J-beta primers. Each of the cDNA molecules was tagged by a template-switch adaptor with 12 random nucleotides. TCRdb passed the 5' RACE reads through MiXCR, listing each CDR3 protein once. This table holds some 1.6 million distinct CDR3 sequences, around 35% found once. There were healthy Caucasian individuals from Russia, aged about 6 to 90, serving as donors. V is TRBV6-2 or TRBV6-3 and J is TRBJ2-3, with 14 bases that match TRBD2. The sequenced material came from blood. This receptor was identified in a woman younger than 45 in good health. The CDR3 DNA reads TGTGCCAGCAACCTAGGGACTAGCGGGGGCCTTAGCACAGATACGCAGTATTTT. Amino acid sequence: CASNLGTSGGLSTDTQYF.